Presented here are 30 T cell receptor beta chains from one specimen sequenced in a study of blood T cells in healthy people across ages. Through a sample-barcoded 5' primer and a J-beta primer mix, a second PCR was run for roughly 6 to 12 cycles. Each CDR3 protein is one row after TCRdb ran MiXCR on the 5' RACE reads. The sample shows approximately 360,000 distinct CDR3 sequences, approximately 51% of them seen only once. The sample taken for sequencing was blood. The receptors were sampled from a man between 60 and 70 years old in good health.

This clonotype was detected a few times. The chain carries TRBV7-2 and TRBJ2-3; a weak D match, TRBD2 (6 bases). V lost 1 base to trimming and J lost 4 bases, with 9 bases between them. Germline V gives CDR1 SGHTA, CDR2 FQGNSA. This CDR3 is built from 14 residues. In nucleotides, the CDR3 is TGTGCCAGCAGCTTAGACGGGAGAGCAGATACGCAGTATTTT. It translates to CASSLDGRADTQYF.

The chain recombines TRBV3-1 with TRBJ2-6; TRBD2 might be the D (6 bases). Germline V gives CDR1 LGHDT, CDR2 YNNKEL (reference sequence). V was trimmed by 7 bases and J by 3 bases, leaving 16 bases between them. CDR3 length: 16 residues. CDR3 coding DNA: TGTGCCAGCAACTCCATGTTGGGGGGTGGGGCCAACGTCCTGACTTTC. Amino acid sequence: CASNSMLGGGANVLTF.

The chain has TRBV27 and TRBJ2-3; possibly TRBD2 for D (6 bases). Germline values: CDR1 MNHEY, CDR2 SMNVEV (reference sequence). V lost 7 bases and J 2 bases, leaving 19 bases between the germline ends. The CDR3 spans 16 residues. The CDR3 bases are TGTGCCAGCACCTCTTTTGTGCGCGGGGTCACAGATACGCAGTATTTT. It codes for CASTSFVRGVTDTQYF.

V gene TRBV7-2 combines with J gene TRBJ2-7, with 8 bases identical to TRBD2. Germline V lookup: CDR1 SGHTA, CDR2 FQGNSA. V was clipped by 1 base and J by 2 bases; unmatched bases: 7. There are 16 residues in the CDR3. Here the CDR3 DNA reads TGTGCCAGCAGCTTAGTTCCCGCGGGAGGTCCCTACGAGCAGTACTTC. Protein sequence: CASSLVPAGGPYEQYF.

This clonotype is a singleton in its sample. This chain joins TRBV7-9 and TRBJ2-7, with D perhaps TRBD2 (6 bases). In germline, CDR1 is SEHNR, CDR2 FQNEAQ (reference sequence). The CDR3 totals 14 residues. V gave up 6 bases and J gave up 4 bases, with 16 bases separating them. In DNA form, the CDR3 reads TGTGCCAGCAGTTCCGGGACTTCCCTTTACGAGCAGTACTTC. Amino acid sequence: CASSSGTSLYEQYF.

The rearrangement uses TRBV12-3 or TRBV12-4 and TRBJ2-5, with D possibly TRBD1 on 5 matching bases. CDR3 size: 14 residues. Trimming removed 6 bases at V and 4 bases at J, with 15 bases between. The CDR3 nucleotides are TGTGCCAGCAGCCCTAGGGGCAGAGGAGAGACCCAGTACTTC. It translates to CASSPRGRGETQYF.

V gene TRBV5-1 combines with J gene TRBJ2-7, with TRBD1 matching 8 bases. Germline V gives CDR1 SGHRS, CDR2 YFSETQ. CDR3 length: 12 residues. V gave up 6 bases and J gave up 5 bases; unmatched junction bases: 4. The CDR3 DNA is TGCGCCAGCAAGGCAGGGGGCGACGAGCAGTACTTC. Its protein product is CASKAGGDEQYF.

This chain connects TRBV20-1 to TRBJ1-2, with 10 bases lining up with TRBD1. In germline, CDR1 is DFQATT, CDR2 SNEGSKA (reference sequence). CDR3 length: 13 residues. The V segment lost 5 bases and the J segment 8 bases; nucleotides outside the gene matches: 8. Here the CDR3 reads CSAPRQGAEGYTF. CDR3 bases: TGCAGTGCTCCGCGACAGGGGGCTGAGGGCTACACCTTC.

This clonotype was detected a few times. The junction differs from germline at one of its ends, possibly a read error. V gene TRBV4-1 combines with J gene TRBJ2-7; 8 nucleotides agree with TRBD1. Per germline, CDR1 MGHRA and CDR2 YSYEKL. The CDR3 consists of 15 residues. The DNA of the CDR3 is TGTGCCAGCAGCCCCGGGACAGGTCTATCCTACGAGCAGTACTTC. It translates to CASSPGTGLSYEQYF.

The chain has TRBV5-1 and TRBJ2-5, with 12 bases identical to TRBD2. The CDR3 covers 15 residues. The V gene's germline CDR1 is SGHRS and CDR2 YFSETQ. After removal of 4 bases from V and 5 bases from J, the junction contained 6 bases not matched to a gene. DNA for the CDR3: TGCGCCAGCAGCCGAAGACTAGCGGGAGTCGAGACCCAGTACTTC. Its protein is CASSRRLAGVETQYF.

This clonotype was seen a handful of times. CDR3 protein: CATRTVRAHEQFF. For the CDR3, the DNA is TGTGCCACCAGAACTGTCAGGGCCCATGAGCAGTTCTTC. The V gene is TRBV15, the J gene TRBJ2-1; perhaps TRBD1 as D (5 bases). Germline V gene data show CDR1 as LNHNV and CDR2 as YYDKDF (reference sequence). V gave up 6 bases and J gave up 8 bases, with 14 bases separating them. The CDR3 loop spans 13 amino acids.

The rearrangement uses TRBV3-1 and TRBJ1-5; the D gene is possibly TRBD1 (5 bases). Between the trimmed V and J ends, which lost 4 bases and 2 bases, there was a span of 9 bases. Germline V gene sequence: CDR1 LGHDT, CDR2 YNNKEL (reference sequence). This CDR3 comprises 14 residues. CDR3 amino acids: CASSLGDGNQPQHF. CDR3 sequence (DNA): TGTGCCAGCAGCCTCGGGGACGGCAATCAGCCCCAGCATTTT. The variable domain in full, completed from reference TRBV3-1 and TRBJ1-5, reads DTAVSQTPKYLVTQMGNDKSIKCEQNLGHDTMYWYKQDSKKFLKIMFSYNNKELIINETVPNRFSPKSPDKAHLNLHINSLELGDSAVYFCASSLGDGNQPQHFGDGTRLSIL.

The chain joins TRBV20-1 to TRBJ2-7, with 11 bases identical to TRBD2. Trimming cost V 1 base and J 10 bases; bases outside gene matches: 6. The CDR3 has 13 amino acids. Germline V CDR1 and CDR2: DFQATT, SNEGSKA (reference sequence). The CDR3 loop reads CSARGSGRGDQYF. For the CDR3, the DNA is TGCAGTGCTAGAGGTAGCGGGAGGGGGGACCAGTACTTC.

This chain links TRBV7-9 with TRBJ2-4; possible D gene TRBD2, 6 bases. CDR1 is SEHNR, CDR2 FQNEAQ, per germline (reference sequence). This CDR3 is 13 amino acids long. V was pared by 5 bases and J by 8 bases, with 13 bases between. The CDR3 coding sequence is TGTGCCAGCAGCGGAGGGGTCGTGGACATTCAGTACTTC. Encoded protein: CASSGGVVDIQYF. Full variable domain (missing parts from reference TRBV7-9 and TRBJ2-4): DTGVSQNPRHKITKRGQNVTFRCDPISEHNRLYWYRQTLGQGPEFLTYFQNEAQLEKSRLLSDRFSAERPKGSFSTLEIQRTEQGDSAMYLCASSGGVVDIQYFGAGTRLSVL.

This chain links TRBV6-2 or TRBV6-3 with TRBJ2-7; D is possibly TRBD1 or TRBD2 (6 bases each). The V end lost 6 bases, the J end lost 0 bases, and 15 bases lay between the germline ends. The CDR3 is 15 amino acids. Germline CDR1 and CDR2: MNHEY and SVGEGT. The CDR3 reads CASSPGASVSYEQYF. The DNA of the CDR3 is TGTGCCAGCAGCCCGGGGGCTAGCGTCTCCTACGAGCAGTACTTC.

Only a few counts were recorded for this clonotype. The V and J genes are TRBV7-2 and TRBJ2-3, with 9 bases fitting TRBD2. Losses at the gene ends were 5 bases for V and 5 bases for J; bases not matched to a gene: 20. This CDR3 is 19 amino acids long. Germline-derived CDR1 and CDR2 are SGHTA and FQGNSA. The CDR3 loop is CASSLTQTAMAGGEDTQYF. The CDR3 coding sequence is TGTGCCAGCAGCCTAACCCAAACGGCAATGGCGGGAGGGGAAGATACGCAGTATTTT.

The CDR3 is CSGRTDQETQYF. The CDR3 DNA is TGCAGCGGGCGGACAGACCAAGAGACCCAGTACTTC. This chain uses TRBV29-1 with TRBJ2-5; D might be TRBD1 (6 bases). Trimming took off 7 bases at V and 0 bases at J, with 9 bases between the two ends. The CDR3 sequence is 12 residues long. CDR1 SQVTM and CDR2 ANQGSEA come from the germline V gene.

This chain connects TRBV2 to TRBJ2-2, with 8 positions matching TRBD2. Trimming took 7 bases from V and 5 from J; bases not matched to a gene: 9. The CDR3 consists of 15 residues. Germline values: CDR1 SNHLY, CDR2 FYNNEI. CDR3 sequence: CASISGRGMTGELFF. Here the CDR3 DNA reads TGTGCCAGCATAAGCGGGAGAGGTATGACCGGGGAGCTGTTTTTT.

The chain carries TRBV5-1 and TRBJ1-4; 9 positions agree with TRBD1. In germline, CDR1 is SGHRS, CDR2 YFSETQ. V lost 4 bases to trimming and J lost 4 bases; unmatched junction nucleotides: 8. The CDR3 contains 16 residues. The CDR3 loop reads CASSLPWGQGNEKLFF. The CDR3 region has the DNA TGCGCCAGCAGCCTACCCTGGGGACAGGGTAATGAAAAACTGTTTTTT.

The chain recombines TRBV6-1 with TRBJ2-1; D is unresolved. Germline CDR1 and CDR2: MNHNS and SASEGT. This CDR3 has 16 amino acids. V lost 4 bases to trimming and J lost 1 base, with 14 bases between them. Here the CDR3 DNA reads TGTGCCAGCAGTGTCGGCCCAACGAGGTCCTACAATGAGCAGTTCTTC. This codes for CASSVGPTRSYNEQFF.

This rearrangement joins TRBV7-3 to TRBJ2-3; maybe TRBD2 (7 bases). CDR3 length: 16 amino acids. CDR1 is SGHTA, CDR2 FQGTGA, per germline. Deletions cut 1 base from V and 4 bases from J, with 15 bases between. CDR3 DNA sequence: TGTGCCAGCAGCTTAAGATCGGGGGGCGGGTCAGATACGCAGTATTTT. This codes for CASSLRSGGGSDTQYF.

CDR3 nucleotide sequence: TGCAGTGCTATACGGACTAGCGGAACAAAGAGGGAGACCCAGTACTTC. It codes for CSAIRTSGTKRETQYF. The chain employs TRBV20-1 and TRBJ2-5; TRBD2 matches 10 bases. V gave up 4 bases and J gave up 5 bases; unmatched junction bases: 13. The CDR3 is 16 residues long. Germline assignment: CDR1 DFQATT and CDR2 SNEGSKA (reference sequence).

J is TRBJ2-1 and V is TRBV6-2 or TRBV6-3, with D perhaps being TRBD1 or TRBD2 (5 bases each). The germline V gene encodes CDR1 MNHEY and CDR2 SVGEGT. The CDR3 is 13 amino acids. Trimming took 6 bases from V and 9 from J, leaving 15 bases between them. The DNA of the CDR3 is TGTGCCAGCAGCCTCGAGACAGAGGGTGAGCAGTTCTTC. This encodes CASSLETEGEQFF.

V usage is TRBV6-5 and J usage is TRBJ1-4, with a possible D match to TRBD1 (5 bases). The germline CDR1 and CDR2 sequences are MNHEY and SVGAGI. This CDR3 has 16 residues. Between the trimmed V and J ends, which lost 4 bases and 0 bases, there was a span of 12 bases. CDR3: CASSWVGEATNEKLFF. DNA for the CDR3: TGTGCCAGCAGTTGGGTAGGGGAAGCAACTAATGAAAAACTGTTTTTT.

This sequence joins TRBV20-1 and TRBJ2-5, with a weak D call TRBD1 (8 bases). The ends were cut back, 3 bases at V and 11 bases at J, with 16 bases in the middle. The germline V gene has CDR1 DFQATT and CDR2 SNEGSKA (reference sequence). The CDR3 has 12 residues. CDR3 region: CSASIQGGEQYF. The CDR3 coding sequence is TGCAGTGCTAGCATACAGGGGGGGGAGCAGTACTTC.

The CDR3 is CASTPTSGRRETQYF. The CDR3 coding sequence is TGTGCCAGCACCCCGACTAGCGGGAGGAGGGAGACCCAGTACTTC. The chain uses TRBV6-1 and TRBJ2-5; 13 positions agree with TRBD2. V lost 7 bases to trimming and J lost 5 bases; unmatched junction nucleotides: 7. The CDR3 covers 15 residues. The germline gives CDR1 MNHNS, CDR2 SASEGT.

The chain joins TRBV12-3 or TRBV12-4 to TRBJ2-7, with a possible D match to TRBD1 (6 bases). The CDR3 has 17 residues. Trimming took off 1 base at V and 6 bases at J, with 22 bases between the two ends. This CDR3 reads CASSLVEHRAVGGEQYF. The CDR3 DNA follows: TGTGCCAGCAGTTTAGTTGAGCACAGGGCAGTTGGTGGCGAGCAGTACTTC.

The chain has TRBV29-1 and TRBJ2-1; TRBD2 is a possible D gene (6 bases). V was trimmed by 7 bases and J by 0 bases, leaving 10 bases between them. Germline lookup yields CDR1 SQVTM and CDR2 ANQGSEA. This CDR3 is 13 amino acids long. The CDR3 bases are TGCAGCGCTAGCGACTACTCCTACAATGAGCAGTTCTTC. This encodes CSASDYSYNEQFF.

The gene calls are TRBV7-2 and TRBJ2-3, with 13 bases fitting TRBD2. The CDR3 is made up of 15 amino acids. V dropped 5 bases and J dropped 5; count of bases not matched to a gene: 4. Germline assignment: CDR1 SGHTA and CDR2 FQGNSA. Written as DNA, the CDR3 is TGTGCCAGCAGCCGGACTAGCGGGAGTTTAGATACGCAGTATTTT. This encodes CASSRTSGSLDTQYF.

This clonotype was recorded a few times. The rearrangement uses TRBV9 and TRBJ2-3; D remains unclear. This CDR3 has 14 residues. Germline V gene data show CDR1 as SGDLS and CDR2 as YYNGEE. V lost 0 bases, J lost 4 bases, and 9 bases lay in between. The DNA of the CDR3 is TGTGCCAGCAGCGTAGGTGCTATAGCAGATACGCAGTATTTT. Translating it yields CASSVGAIADTQYF. The whole variable domain, remainder taken from reference TRBV9 and TRBJ2-3, is DSGVTQTPKHLITATGQRVTLRCSPRSGDLSVYWYQQSLDQGLQFLIQYYNGEERAKGNILERFSAQQFPDLHSELNLSSLELGDSALYFCASSVGAIADTQYFGPGTRLTVL.